The 6 T cell receptor beta chains below come from one sample, sequenced in a study of CD4 and CD8 cells across lung adenocarcinoma regions. A single record per CDR3 protein comes from TCRdb applying MiXCR to the PCR reads. Seen here are about 6,700 distinct CDR3 sequences, over 40% observed once, and the top ten hold approximately 19%. Material for sequencing was CD8+ T cells from the center of a lung tumor. The receptors here all came from a female donor with lung adenocarcinoma. The CD4 and CD8 labels of this study may be unreliable.

This clonotype showed up just once. The junction differs from germline at one of its ends, possibly a read error. V is TRBV11-3 and J is TRBJ2-4; D is undetermined. The CDR3 runs 15 residues. CDR1 is SGHNT and CDR2 is YENEEA in the germline V gene. The CDR3 DNA reads TGTGCCCGCAGCCGGCTGCGGCCGCCCAAAGACACGCAGTACTTC. It encodes CARSRLRPPKDTQYF.

The chain combines TRBV6-1 with TRBJ2-3; the D gene is possibly TRBD2 (5 bases). Deletions cut 6 bases from V and 0 bases from J, with 16 bases between. The CDR3 sequence is 16 residues long. Germline V lookup: CDR1 MNHNS, CDR2 SASEGT. The CDR3 sequence: CASRGSGGPSTDTQYF. CDR3 nucleotides: TGTGCCAGCAGGGGGTCCGGCGGGCCTAGCACAGATACGCAGTATTTT.

The rearrangement joins TRBV12-3 or TRBV12-4 to TRBJ2-2; 7 nucleotides line up with TRBD1. The junction had 5 bases not matched to a gene; V was cut back by 5 bases and J by 5 bases. There are 14 residues in the CDR3. Here the CDR3 DNA reads TGTGCCAGCAGTCGACAGGGTGGGACCGGGGAGCTGTTTTTT. Its protein product is CASSRQGGTGELFF.

The chain couples TRBV28 to TRBJ2-5; D is possibly TRBD1 (5 bases). The V end was cut by 0 bases, the J end by 3 bases, with 5 bases between. Germline V gene data show CDR1 as MDHEN and CDR2 as SYDVKM. The CDR3 contains 13 residues. CDR3 DNA sequence: TGTGCCAGCAGTTTATGGACAGAAGAGACCCAGTACTTC. It codes for CASSLWTEETQYF.

By proportion, this clonotype is medium-sized (0.01 to 0.1%). The rearrangement joins TRBV7-2 to TRBJ2-7; 9 bases map to TRBD2. Germline V gene data show CDR1 as SGHTA and CDR2 as FQGNSA. Trimming took 1 base from V and 4 from J; bases not matched to a gene: 14. The CDR3 spans 18 residues. The CDR3 nucleotides read TGTGCCAGCAGCTTAGACCGGTCTAGCGGGACGCGCAAATACGAGCAGTACTTC. Amino acid sequence: CASSLDRSSGTRKYEQYF.

The chain couples TRBV6-1 to TRBJ2-7, with 14 positions matching TRBD2. CDR3 length: 17 amino acids. Germline-derived CDR1 and CDR2 are MNHNS and SASEGT. J was trimmed by 4 bases and V by 1 base; bases with no gene match: 6. CDR3: CASSEGLAGGPNYEQYF. The CDR3 DNA is TGTGCCAGCAGTGAAGGACTAGCGGGAGGGCCCAATTACGAGCAGTACTTC.